A single sample gave rise to the 11 T cell receptor beta chains below, sequenced in a study of cytomegalovirus exposure and HLA in healthy donors. PCR involved 60 Vbeta and 13 Jbeta primers. Method: immunoSEQ multiplex PCR; TCRdb's copy keeps in-frame clones and lacks some. Seen here are over 110,000 clones, 75% to 80% observed once, and the top ten hold roughly 6%. The sequenced material came from PBMCs. Every receptor here comes from a woman aged 40 to 49 in good health and CMV-seropositive.

The chain uses TRBV28 and TRBJ2-7, with 7 bases matching TRBD2. Germline trimming cut 7 bases from V and 2 bases from J; bases unmatched to any gene: 5. Germline loops: CDR1 MDHEN, CDR2 SYDVKM. The CDR3 has 13 residues. The CDR3 is CASTVGGAYEQYF. Here the CDR3 DNA reads TGTGCCAGCACTGTGGGAGGGGCCTACGAGCAGTACTTC.

The chain has TRBV11-3 and TRBJ2-7; unclear D gene. This CDR3 has 15 residues. Germline V gives CDR1 SGHNT, CDR2 YENEEA. The germline V and J ends were trimmed by 0 bases and 2 bases, with 11 bases remaining between them. The CDR3 protein is CASSLETFTPYEQYF. Here the CDR3 DNA reads TGTGCCAGCAGCTTAGAGACATTTACCCCCTACGAGCAGTACTTC.

The chain uses TRBV27 and TRBJ1-1; 9 bases fit TRBD1. The CDR3 has 13 amino acids. Per germline, CDR1 MNHEY and CDR2 SMNVEV (reference sequence). Germline trimming cut 4 bases from V and 10 bases from J; bases unmatched to any gene: 7. In DNA form, the CDR3 reads TGTGCCAGCAGTTCAACAACAGGGGGCGCAGCTTTCTTT. Protein product: CASSSTTGGAAFF.

The table lists this clone with a count of one. Here the CDR3 reads CASSLGTSNYGYTF. DNA of the CDR3: TGTGCCAGCTCTCTTGGGACATCCAACTATGGCTACACCTTC. The chain couples TRBV7-9 to TRBJ1-2; the D gene is possibly TRBD1 (6 bases). Germline CDR1 SEHNR, CDR2 FQNEAQ (reference sequence). The CDR3 is 14 residues long. The ends were cut back, 8 bases at V and 2 bases at J, with 15 bases in the middle.

This chain connects TRBV7-2 to TRBJ1-3; D unresolved. The V gene's germline CDR1 is SGHTA and CDR2 FQGNSA. The CDR3 totals 17 residues. V lost 1 base, J lost 4 bases, and 17 bases lay in between. Here the CDR3 DNA reads TGTGCCAGCAGCTTAGTTCGTGTCATCAGGTGGGGAAACACCATATATTTT. Amino acid sequence: CASSLVRVIRWGNTIYF.

This chain connects TRBV10-3 to TRBJ1-2; unclear D gene. Trimming removed 3 bases from V and 8 bases from J, with 10 bases in between. Germline V gives CDR1 ENHRY, CDR2 SYGVKD. The CDR3 runs 12 residues. The CDR3 DNA reads as TGTGCCATCAGTGACCCCCCGAGGGGCTACACCTTC. It translates to CAISDPPRGYTF.

The chain combines TRBV19 with TRBJ1-5; 8 bases agree with TRBD1. The germline V gene encodes CDR1 LNHDA and CDR2 SQIVND (reference sequence). The ends lost 6 bases at V and 5 bases at J; junction bases unmatched: 21. The CDR3 is 19 amino acids. The CDR3, as DNA: TGTGCCAGTAGCAAGACCCGGACAGGGCGATCTAGAGAGGATCAGCCCCAGCATTTT. Protein: CASSKTRTGRSREDQPQHF.

This chain links TRBV27 with TRBJ2-1; the match to TRBD2 covers 11 bases. Germline assignment: CDR1 MNHEY and CDR2 SMNVEV (reference sequence). The CDR3 totals 16 residues. J gave up 8 bases and V 4 bases, and 10 bases lay outside the gene matches. The CDR3 protein is CASSSPTSGRAHEQFF. The CDR3 coding sequence is TGTGCCAGCAGTTCCCCCACTAGCGGGAGAGCACATGAGCAGTTCTTC.

This clone was detected a few times. This chain uses TRBV6-5 with TRBJ2-2; 13 bases fit TRBD2. The germline V gene encodes CDR1 MNHEY and CDR2 SVGAGI. This CDR3 has 14 amino acids. The junction had 7 bases not matched to a gene; V was cut back by 8 bases and J by 10 bases. CDR3 loop: CASHQLAGGLELFF. The CDR3 coding sequence is TGTGCCAGCCATCAACTAGCGGGAGGGCTGGAGCTGTTTTTT.

This clone was found a few times. This chain connects TRBV19 to TRBJ1-1, with TRBD1 as a possible D gene (5 bases). V lost 1 base, J lost 11 bases, and 29 bases lay in between. The germline CDR1 and CDR2 sequences are LNHDA and SQIVND (reference sequence). This CDR3 is 18 amino acids long. The CDR3 here is CASSIAGHDKESALRAFF. As DNA, the CDR3 is TGTGCCAGTAGTATAGCCGGACATGACAAGGAATCTGCCCTAAGGGCTTTCTTT.

The chain links TRBV5-6 to TRBJ2-1; 8 bases line up with TRBD2. Trimming cost V 4 bases and J 3 bases; bases outside gene matches: 6. This CDR3 has 15 amino acids. CDR1 is SGHDT and CDR2 is YYEEEE in the germline V gene. CDR3: CASSPGGEGYNEQFF. The DNA of the CDR3 is TGTGCCAGCAGCCCCGGGGGGGAGGGCTACAATGAGCAGTTCTTC.